This entry lists 9 T cell receptor beta chains sequenced from one sample in a study of blood T cell repertoires in COVID-19. Clones were sequenced by immunoSEQ multiplex PCR, and TCRdb holds only the in-frame ones, with some missing. The sample has over 110,000 clones, around 78% seen once. Specimen: peripheral blood. The receptors originated from an older woman with acute or convalescent COVID-19.

V and J are TRBV18 and TRBJ1-1, with D uncertain. The germline V gene has CDR1 KGHSH and CDR2 LQKENI. The CDR3 is 15 amino acids. Trimming cost V 3 bases and J 11 bases, with 22 bases left between them. DNA for the CDR3: TGTGCCAGCTCACCTCGGGAAGGGCTACCTCTCAGGGCTTTCTTT. Its protein is CASSPREGLPLRAFF.

CDR3 protein: CASWAFEAFF. The CDR3 DNA reads as TGTGCCAGCTGGGCCTTCGAAGCTTTCTTT. J is TRBJ1-1 and V is TRBV6-1; D is unclear. The CDR3 runs to 10 residues. The V and J ends lost 8 bases and 8 bases respectively, with 9 bases between them. Germline CDR1 is MNHNS and CDR2 is SASEGT.

The gene calls are TRBV5-1 and TRBJ2-1; the match to TRBD2 covers 13 bases. This CDR3 has 19 amino acids. Germline V gene lookup returns CDR1 SGHRS and CDR2 YFSETQ. V lost 4 bases and J lost 3; bases outside the gene matches: 13. The CDR3 nucleotides are TGCGCCAGCAGCGGCAGACTAGCGGGAGGAGGGCAGGGCTACAATGAGCAGTTCTTC. Its translation is CASSGRLAGGGQGYNEQFF.

The V and J genes are TRBV19 and TRBJ2-1, with 11 bases lining up with TRBD2. J lost 15 bases, V lost 6 bases, and 10 bases had no gene match. This CDR3 is 13 amino acids long. Germline values: CDR1 LNHDA, CDR2 SQIVND (reference sequence). CDR3 DNA sequence: TGTGCCAGTAGGAATCTAGCGGGAGGAAGTCGGTTCTTC. Its translation is CASRNLAGGSRFF.

This clone was seen once. DNA for the CDR3: TGTGCCAGCAGTTTCCGGACAGGCCTCAACGAGCAGTACTTC. This gives the protein CASSFRTGLNEQYF. The chain is built from TRBV27 and TRBJ2-7, with 7 bases identical to TRBD1. J was trimmed by 5 bases and V by 3 bases; bases with no gene match: 7. The CDR3 runs to 14 residues. The germline CDR1 and CDR2 sequences are MNHEY and SMNVEV (reference sequence).

The chain employs TRBV18 and TRBJ2-2, with D possibly being TRBD1 (6 bases). From germline, CDR1 is KGHSH and CDR2 LQKENI. The CDR3 runs to 15 residues. V lost 10 bases and J 1 base, leaving 16 bases between the germline ends. Here the CDR3 reads CATTPPDRNTGELFF. The CDR3 DNA is TGTGCCACCACCCCCCCGGACAGGAACACCGGGGAGCTGTTTTTT.

The DNA of the CDR3 is TGCGCCAGCAGCTTTGGTGGGAGTTCCTACGAGCAGTACTTC. This encodes CASSFGGSSYEQYF. V and J are TRBV5-1 and TRBJ2-7; tentative D call: TRBD2 (5 bases). The V gene's germline CDR1 is SGHRS and CDR2 YFSETQ. The CDR3 runs to 14 residues. The ends were cut back, 2 bases at V and 1 base at J, with 10 bases in the middle.

A note on this clone: Other DNA sequences in this sample translate to the same CDR3. V gene TRBV5-1 combines with J gene TRBJ2-7; 7 bases are a match to TRBD2. The trim removed 4 bases at V and 3 bases at J, leaving 1 base unmatched. This CDR3 is built from 12 residues. Germline loops: CDR1 SGHRS, CDR2 YFSETQ. CDR3 sequence (DNA): TGCGCCAGCAGCCCGGGGGGCTACGAGCAGTACTTC. It is translated as CASSPGGYEQYF.

The chain links TRBV7-8 to TRBJ1-5, with D possibly TRBD1 on 5 matching bases. V was pared by 0 bases and J by 2 bases, with 11 bases between. Germline CDR1 reads SGHVS; CDR2 reads FQNEAQ. There are 16 residues in the CDR3. As DNA, the CDR3 is TGTGCCAGCAGCTTAGCCACAGGTATAGGCAATCAGCCCCAGCATTTT. As protein: CASSLATGIGNQPQHF.